The next 16 T cell receptor beta chains were all read from a single sample in a study of molecular identifiers for immune sequencing clone quantification. MiXCR was run by TCRdb on the PCR reads, yielding one entry per CDR3 protein. The sample has about half a million distinct CDR3 sequences; approximately 25% are singletons. Sequencing was done on a sample of naive CD8+ T cells from blood, with Jurkat cell RNA spiked in. Subset here: FACS-sorted CD8+CD4-CCR7+CD45RA+ naive T cells. The receptors here all came from a human donor in good health. Some libraries in this study had Jurkat cell RNA spiked in.

This clonotype was seen only a few times. The J gene is TRBJ2-7, the V gene TRBV11-3; 7 nucleotides agree with TRBD1. Trimming removed 1 base from V and 1 base from J; junction bases left unmatched: 4. The germline V gene has CDR1 SGHNT and CDR2 YENEEA. The CDR3 is made up of 15 amino acids. The CDR3: CASSLGRQGSYEQYF. The CDR3 nucleotides read TGTGCCAGCAGCTTAGGAAGACAGGGATCCTACGAGCAGTACTTC.

Details on this clonotype: A much larger clone differs by one base, so this may be a read error. The rearrangement links TRBV20-1 to TRBJ2-3, with 7 bases lining up with TRBD1. The CDR3 runs 15 residues. Germline CDR1 reads DFQATT; CDR2 reads SNEGSKA (reference sequence). The V gene end was trimmed by 5 bases and the J gene end by 2 bases; junction bases not matched to a gene: 10. CDR3 in DNA: TGCAGTGCTTGTCAACCGGGACAGATCACAGATACGCAGTATTTT. Translation: CSACQPGQITDTQYF.

This clonotype was found many times. The rearrangement uses TRBV19 and TRBJ1-1; D not resolved. CDR1 is LNHDA, CDR2 SQIVND, per germline (reference sequence). CDR3 length: 13 residues. V lost 1 base and J 5 bases, leaving 8 bases between the germline ends. The CDR3, as DNA: TGTGCCAGTAGTATAGTAGGCGGGACTGAAGCTTTCTTT. Protein: CASSIVGGTEAFF.

Concerning this clonotype: The germline gene is not matched at one end of the junction; a read error may be the cause. The chain links TRBV5-1 to TRBJ2-7, with 9 bases matching TRBD1. Germline loops: CDR1 SGHRS, CDR2 YFSETQ. This CDR3 has 18 residues. CDR3 nucleotide sequence: TGCGCCAGCGGCTTGGGAGTGGTGTTGGGACAGGGAACCTACGAGCAGTACTTC. Its translation: CASGLGVVLGQGTYEQYF.

Regarding this clonotype: A much larger clone lies a single base off, so this may be a read error. This chain links TRBV2 with TRBJ2-3, with TRBD1 as a possible D gene (6 bases). The DNA matches TRBJ1-5 better at its end, which makes the J call doubtful. Looked up from germline, CDR1 is SNHLY and CDR2 is FYNNEI. The CDR3 extends over 17 amino acids. The CDR3 here is CASSEYHPAGRTDTQHF. The CDR3 coding sequence is TGTGCCAGCAGTGAATACCACCCAGCGGGAAGGACAGATACGCAGCATTTT.

This clonotype showed up just a few times. The chain joins TRBV27 to TRBJ2-7; D is uncertain. The germline V and J ends were trimmed by 4 bases and 2 bases, with 15 bases remaining between them. CDR1 and CDR2 from the germline V gene are MNHEY and SMNVEV (reference sequence). The CDR3 has 15 amino acids. CDR3 residues: CASSSPSNRAYEQYF. The CDR3 nucleotides read TGTGCCAGCAGTTCCCCTTCCAACAGAGCCTACGAGCAGTACTTC.

On this clonotype: A single base separates this from a much larger clone, so it may be a read error. The chain couples TRBV7-6 to TRBJ2-6; D perhaps matches TRBD2 (6 bases). The germline V gene has CDR1 SGHVS and CDR2 FNYEAQ. This CDR3 region has 18 residues. Trimming stripped 0 bases from V and 1 base from J, with 13 bases between. The DNA of the CDR3 is TGTGCCAGCAGCTTAGCGGGGGGTGCGCTGTCTGGGGCCAACGTCCTGACTTTC. Amino acid sequence: CASSLAGGALSGANVLTF.

As regards this clonotype: A much larger clone differs by one base, so this may be a read error. The chain links TRBV6-5 to TRBJ1-2; unclear D gene. The CDR3 sequence is 12 residues long. Germline CDR1 MNHEY, CDR2 SVGAGI. CDR3 in DNA: TGTGCCAGCAACACCCCCGGCGATGGCTACGCCTTC. Translation gives CASNTPGDGYAF.

This clonotype showed up just a few times. The chain carries TRBV30 and TRBJ1-5; a weak D match, TRBD1 (5 bases). The germline V gene has CDR1 GTSNPN and CDR2 SVGIG (reference sequence). V lost 4 bases to trimming and J lost 0 bases, with 10 bases between them. CDR3 size: 14 residues. Written as DNA, the CDR3 is TGTGCCTGGAATTGGGGGGGTAGCAATCAGCCCCAGCATTTT. Protein sequence: CAWNWGGSNQPQHF.

This clonotype has at least ten counts. The rearrangement uses TRBV12-5 and TRBJ1-1; the match to TRBD1 covers 7 bases. The CDR3 has 15 amino acids. V shed 4 bases, J shed 4 bases, and the junction held 9 bases outside the gene matches. Looked up from germline, CDR1 is LGHNT and CDR2 is FRNRAP. The CDR3: CASGSPTGAGTEAFF. In nucleotides, the CDR3 is TGTGCTAGTGGTTCCCCAACAGGGGCGGGCACTGAAGCTTTCTTT.

There are a few counts of this clonotype. This sequence joins TRBV6-5 and TRBJ2-5; TRBD2 matches 7 bases. In germline, CDR1 is MNHEY, CDR2 SVGAGI. The CDR3 extends over 15 amino acids. Germline trimming cut 1 base from V and 3 bases from J; bases unmatched to any gene: 5. The CDR3 nucleotides are TGTGCCAGCAGTTACTGGACGAGCGGGAAAGAGACCCAGTACTTC. Protein product: CASSYWTSGKETQYF.

This clonotype was picked up a small number of times. The chain employs TRBV5-4 and TRBJ2-7; D may be TRBD1 (6 bases). Trimming removed 4 bases from V and 1 base from J, with 12 bases in between. The CDR3 totals 14 residues. Germline-derived CDR1 and CDR2 are SGHNT and YYREEE (reference sequence). CDR3: CASSPGTQSYEQYF. The DNA of the CDR3 is TGTGCCAGCAGCCCTGGGACACAATCCTACGAGCAGTACTTC.

On this clonotype itself: A read error may be the cause here, since a much bigger clone is one base away. The conserved phenylalanine or tryptophan normally closing the CDR3 is absent here, so this likely arose from a read error. The rearrangement uses TRBV12-3 or TRBV12-4 and TRBJ2-1; D remains ambiguous. The germline V and J ends were trimmed by 4 bases and 1 base, with 14 bases remaining between them. CDR3 size: 16 residues. In nucleotides, the CDR3 is TGTGCCAGCAGTTCCCTTGACGGTCCTTCCTACAATGAGCAGTTCTCC. Amino acids: CASSSLDGPSYNEQFS.

In its sample, this clonotype was seen a few times. The chain carries TRBV5-4 and TRBJ2-7; D perhaps matches TRBD2 (5 bases). V gave up 3 bases and J gave up 3 bases, with 16 bases separating them. The CDR3 runs to 15 residues. Germline loops: CDR1 SGHNT, CDR2 YYREEE (reference sequence). The CDR3 protein is CASSSAPGEYYEQYF. As DNA, the CDR3 is TGTGCCAGCAGCTCGGCTCCCGGGGAATACTACGAGCAGTACTTC. Looking up the rest from reference TRBV5-4 and TRBJ2-7 gives the full variable domain: ETGVTQSPTHLIKTRGQQVTLRCSSQSGHNTVSWYQQALGQGPQFIFQYYREEENGRGNFPPRFSGLQFPNYSSELNVNALELDDSALYLCASSSAPGEYYEQYFGPGTRLTVT.

This clonotype was counted ten times or more. The chain joins TRBV27 to TRBJ2-7; D call uncertain. Germline CDR1 MNHEY, CDR2 SMNVEV (reference sequence). This CDR3 comprises 14 residues. V dropped 6 bases and J dropped 6 bases, with 18 bases sitting between them. This CDR3 reads CASRSFSAVVEQYF. CDR3 DNA sequence: TGTGCCAGCAGGAGCTTCTCAGCCGTGGTCGAGCAGTACTTC.

The rearrangement links TRBV7-9 to TRBJ2-2; tentatively, D is TRBD2 (5 bases). The CDR3 has 14 residues. Germline V gene lookup returns CDR1 SEHNR and CDR2 FQNEAQ (reference sequence). V was clipped by 10 bases and J by 1 base, with 13 bases between them. CDR3 sequence: CATQLVGNTGELFF. CDR3 DNA sequence: TGTGCCACGCAACTAGTAGGGAACACCGGGGAGCTGTTTTTT.